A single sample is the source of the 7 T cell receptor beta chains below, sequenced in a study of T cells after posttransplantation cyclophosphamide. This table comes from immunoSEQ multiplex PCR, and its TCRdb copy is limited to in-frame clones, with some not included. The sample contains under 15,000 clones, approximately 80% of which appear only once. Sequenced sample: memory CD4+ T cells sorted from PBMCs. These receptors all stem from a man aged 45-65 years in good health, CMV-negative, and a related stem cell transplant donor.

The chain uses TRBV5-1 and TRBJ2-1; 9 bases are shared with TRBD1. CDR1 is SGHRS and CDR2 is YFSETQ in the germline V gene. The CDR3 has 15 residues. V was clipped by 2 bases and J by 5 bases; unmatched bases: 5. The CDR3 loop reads CASSLQGASNNEQFF. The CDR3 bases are TGCGCCAGCAGCTTACAGGGGGCGAGTAACAATGAGCAGTTCTTC. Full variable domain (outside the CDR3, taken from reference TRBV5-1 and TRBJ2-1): KAGVTQTPRYLIKTRGQQVTLSCSPISGHRSVSWYQQTPGQGLQFLFEYFSETQRNKGNFPGRFSGRQFSNSRSEMNVSTLELGDSALYLCASSLQGASNNEQFFGPGTRLTVL.

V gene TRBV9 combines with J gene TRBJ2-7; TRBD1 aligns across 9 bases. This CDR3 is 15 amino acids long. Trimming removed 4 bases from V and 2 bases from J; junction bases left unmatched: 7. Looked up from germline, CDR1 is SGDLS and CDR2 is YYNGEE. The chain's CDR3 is CASSSSGTGTYEQYF. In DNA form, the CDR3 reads TGTGCCAGCAGCTCCTCCGGGACAGGGACCTACGAGCAGTACTTC.

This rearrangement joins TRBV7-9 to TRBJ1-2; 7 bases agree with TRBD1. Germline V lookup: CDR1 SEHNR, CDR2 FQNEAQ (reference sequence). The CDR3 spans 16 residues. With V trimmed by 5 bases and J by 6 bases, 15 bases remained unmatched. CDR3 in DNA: TGTGCCAGCAGCCCGCTCCACTTCGACAGGGCCCATGGCTACACCTTC. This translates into CASSPLHFDRAHGYTF.

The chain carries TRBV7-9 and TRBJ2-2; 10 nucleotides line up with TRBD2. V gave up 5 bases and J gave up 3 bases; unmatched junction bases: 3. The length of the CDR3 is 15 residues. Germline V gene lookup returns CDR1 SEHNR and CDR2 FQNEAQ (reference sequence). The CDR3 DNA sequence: TGTGCCAGCAGCCCCAGCGGGAGGGACACCGGGGAGCTGTTTTTT. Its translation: CASSPSGRDTGELFF. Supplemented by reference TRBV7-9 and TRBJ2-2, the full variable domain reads DTGVSQNPRHKITKRGQNVTFRCDPISEHNRLYWYRQTLGQGPEFLTYFQNEAQLEKSRLLSDRFSAERPKGSFSTLEIQRTEQGDSAMYLCASSPSGRDTGELFFGEGSRLTVL.

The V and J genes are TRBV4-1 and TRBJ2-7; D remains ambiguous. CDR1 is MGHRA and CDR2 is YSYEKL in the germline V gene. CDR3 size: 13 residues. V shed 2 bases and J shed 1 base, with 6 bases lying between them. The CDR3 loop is CASSQLPSYEQYF. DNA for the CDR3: TGCGCCAGCAGCCAACTACCTTCCTACGAGCAGTACTTC.

The CDR3 DNA reads as TGTGCCAGCAGTTCGGCCGGGACAGTGAACACTGAAGCTTTCTTT. Amino acids: CASSSAGTVNTEAFF. The J gene is TRBJ1-1, the V gene TRBV28; 7 positions match TRBD1. This CDR3 spans 15 amino acids. CDR1 is MDHEN and CDR2 is SYDVKM in the germline V gene. V trimming: 4 bases; J trimming: 0 bases; junction bases outside the gene matches: 5.

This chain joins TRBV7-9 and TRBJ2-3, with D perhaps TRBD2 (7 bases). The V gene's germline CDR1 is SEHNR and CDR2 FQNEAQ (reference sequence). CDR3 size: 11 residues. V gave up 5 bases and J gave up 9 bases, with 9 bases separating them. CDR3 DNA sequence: TGTGCCAGCAGCCGCGGGGGCACGCAGTATTTT. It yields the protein CASSRGGTQYF.